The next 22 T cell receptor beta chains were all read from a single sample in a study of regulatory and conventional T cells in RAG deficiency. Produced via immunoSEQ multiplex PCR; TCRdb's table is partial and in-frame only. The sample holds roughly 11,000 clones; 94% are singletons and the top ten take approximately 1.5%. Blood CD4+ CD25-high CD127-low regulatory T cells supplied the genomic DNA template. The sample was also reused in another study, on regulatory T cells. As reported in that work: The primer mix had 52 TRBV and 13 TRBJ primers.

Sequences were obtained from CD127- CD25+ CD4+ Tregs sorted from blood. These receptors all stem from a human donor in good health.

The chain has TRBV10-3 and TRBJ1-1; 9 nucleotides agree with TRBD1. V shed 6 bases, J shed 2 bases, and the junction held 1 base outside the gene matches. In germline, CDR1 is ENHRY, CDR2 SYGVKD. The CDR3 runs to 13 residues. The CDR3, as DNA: TGTGCCATCAGGGACAGGGGAAACACTGAAGCTTTCTTT. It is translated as CAIRDRGNTEAFF.

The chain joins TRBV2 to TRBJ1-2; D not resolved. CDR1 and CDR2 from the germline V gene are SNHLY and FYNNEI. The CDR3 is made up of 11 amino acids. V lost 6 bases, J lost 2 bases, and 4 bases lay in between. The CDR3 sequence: CASRQNYGYTF. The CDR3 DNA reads TGTGCCAGCAGACAGAACTATGGCTACACCTTC. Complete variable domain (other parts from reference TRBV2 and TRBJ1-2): EPEVTQTPSHQVTQMGQEVILRCVPISNHLYFYWYRQILGQKVEFLVSFYNNEISEKSEIFDDQFSVERPDGSNFTLKIRSTKLEDSAMYFCASRQNYGYTFGSGTRLTVV.

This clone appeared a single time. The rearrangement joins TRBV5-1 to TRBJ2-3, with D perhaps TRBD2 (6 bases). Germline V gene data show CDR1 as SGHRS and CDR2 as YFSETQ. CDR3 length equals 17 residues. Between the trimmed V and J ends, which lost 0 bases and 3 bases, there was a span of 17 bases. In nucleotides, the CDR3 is TGCGCCAGCAGCTTGGGAACGACGGACTATGGGACAGATACGCAGTATTTT. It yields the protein CASSLGTTDYGTDTQYF.

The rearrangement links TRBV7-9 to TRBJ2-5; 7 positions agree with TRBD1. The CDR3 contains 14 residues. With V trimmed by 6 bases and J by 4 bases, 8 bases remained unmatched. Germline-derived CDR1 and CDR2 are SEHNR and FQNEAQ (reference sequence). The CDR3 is CASSPDRVGETQYF. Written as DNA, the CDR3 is TGTGCCAGCAGTCCCGACAGGGTTGGAGAGACCCAGTACTTC.

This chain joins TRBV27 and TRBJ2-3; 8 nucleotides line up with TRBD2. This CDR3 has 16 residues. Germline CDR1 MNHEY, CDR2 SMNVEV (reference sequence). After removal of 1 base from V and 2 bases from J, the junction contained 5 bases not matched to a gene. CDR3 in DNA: TGTGCCAGCAGTTTATACGTCGGGGGGGCCACAGATACGCAGTATTTT. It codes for CASSLYVGGATDTQYF.

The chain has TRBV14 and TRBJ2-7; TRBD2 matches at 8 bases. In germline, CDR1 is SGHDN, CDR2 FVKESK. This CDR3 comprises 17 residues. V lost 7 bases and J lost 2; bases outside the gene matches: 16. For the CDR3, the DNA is TGTGCCAGCAATATCGGAAAAGGACTAGCCTCAACCTACGAGCAGTACTTC. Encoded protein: CASNIGKGLASTYEQYF.

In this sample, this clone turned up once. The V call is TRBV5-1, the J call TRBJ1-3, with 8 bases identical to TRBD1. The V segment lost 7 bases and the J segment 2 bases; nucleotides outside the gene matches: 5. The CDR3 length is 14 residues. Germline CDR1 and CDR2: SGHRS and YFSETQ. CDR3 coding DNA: TGCGCCAGCGCTTCACAGGGGGCTGGAAACACCATATATTTT. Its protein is CASASQGAGNTIYF.

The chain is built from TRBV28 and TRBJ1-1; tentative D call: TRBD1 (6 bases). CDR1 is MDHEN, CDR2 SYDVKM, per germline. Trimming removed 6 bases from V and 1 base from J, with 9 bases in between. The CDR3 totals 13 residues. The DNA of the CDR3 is TGTGCCAGCAGCTGGGGGCCGAACACTGAAGCTTTCTTT. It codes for CASSWGPNTEAFF.

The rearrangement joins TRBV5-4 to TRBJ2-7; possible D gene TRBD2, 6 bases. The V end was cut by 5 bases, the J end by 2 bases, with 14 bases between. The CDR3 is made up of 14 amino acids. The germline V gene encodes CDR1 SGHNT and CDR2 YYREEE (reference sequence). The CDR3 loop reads CASRAGSSPYEQYF. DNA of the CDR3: TGTGCCAGCAGAGCCGGGAGCTCCCCCTACGAGCAGTACTTC.

The CDR3 nucleotides are TGTGCCAGCAGTTTAAGCGGGACAGGGTCCTATGGCTACACCTTC. Amino acids: CASSLSGTGSYGYTF. The chain recombines TRBV27 with TRBJ1-2; 9 bases match TRBD1. Germline CDR1 and CDR2: MNHEY and SMNVEV (reference sequence). The trim removed 2 bases at V and 4 bases at J, leaving 5 bases unmatched. The CDR3 covers 15 residues.

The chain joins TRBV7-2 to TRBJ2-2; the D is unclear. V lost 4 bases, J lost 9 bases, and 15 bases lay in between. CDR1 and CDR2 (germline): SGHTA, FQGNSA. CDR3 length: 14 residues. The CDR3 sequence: CASSWAVTVRELFF. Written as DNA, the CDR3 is TGTGCCAGCAGCTGGGCCGTAACGGTCAGGGAGCTGTTTTTT.

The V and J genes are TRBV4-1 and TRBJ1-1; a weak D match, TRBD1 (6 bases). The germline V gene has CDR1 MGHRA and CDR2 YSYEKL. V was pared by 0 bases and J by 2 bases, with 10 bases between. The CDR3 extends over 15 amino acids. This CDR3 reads CASSQEIGGNTEAFF. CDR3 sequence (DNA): TGCGCCAGCAGCCAAGAAATAGGGGGAAACACTGAAGCTTTCTTT.

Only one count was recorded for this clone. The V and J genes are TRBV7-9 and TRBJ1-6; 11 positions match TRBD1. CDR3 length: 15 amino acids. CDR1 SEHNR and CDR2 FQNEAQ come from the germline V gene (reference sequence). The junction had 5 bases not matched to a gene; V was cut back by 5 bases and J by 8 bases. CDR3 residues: CASSGQGALHSPLHF. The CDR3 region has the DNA TGTGCCAGCAGCGGACAGGGGGCTTTACATTCACCCCTCCACTTT. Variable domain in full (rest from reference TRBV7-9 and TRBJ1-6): DTGVSQNPRHKITKRGQNVTFRCDPISEHNRLYWYRQTLGQGPEFLTYFQNEAQLEKSRLLSDRFSAERPKGSFSTLEIQRTEQGDSAMYLCASSGQGALHSPLHFGNGTRLTVT.

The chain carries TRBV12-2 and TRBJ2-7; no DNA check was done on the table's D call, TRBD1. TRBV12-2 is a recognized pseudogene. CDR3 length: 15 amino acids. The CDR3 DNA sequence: TGTGCAAGTCGCTTAGCCCCTGGGGCACCCCACGAGCAGTACTTC. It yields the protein CASRLAPGAPHEQYF.

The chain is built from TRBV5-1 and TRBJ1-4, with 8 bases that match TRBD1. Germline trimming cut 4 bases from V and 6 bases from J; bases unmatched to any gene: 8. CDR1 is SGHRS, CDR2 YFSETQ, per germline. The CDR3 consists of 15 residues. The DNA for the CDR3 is TGCGCCAGCAGCCTCCGGGACAGGTGGGATGAAAAACTGTTTTTT. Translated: CASSLRDRWDEKLFF.

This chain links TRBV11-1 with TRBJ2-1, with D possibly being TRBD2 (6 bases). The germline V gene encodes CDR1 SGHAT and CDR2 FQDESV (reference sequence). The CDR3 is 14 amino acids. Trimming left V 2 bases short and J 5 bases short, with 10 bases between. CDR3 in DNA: TGTGCCAGCAGCTTATTCGGCGGGGACAATGAGCAGTTCTTC. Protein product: CASSLFGGDNEQFF.

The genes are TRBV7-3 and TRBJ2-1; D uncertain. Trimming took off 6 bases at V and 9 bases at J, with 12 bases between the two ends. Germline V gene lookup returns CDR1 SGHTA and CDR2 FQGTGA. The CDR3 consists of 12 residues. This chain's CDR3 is CASSSGPGEQFF. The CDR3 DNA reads TGTGCCAGCAGTTCTGGCCCGGGTGAGCAGTTCTTC.

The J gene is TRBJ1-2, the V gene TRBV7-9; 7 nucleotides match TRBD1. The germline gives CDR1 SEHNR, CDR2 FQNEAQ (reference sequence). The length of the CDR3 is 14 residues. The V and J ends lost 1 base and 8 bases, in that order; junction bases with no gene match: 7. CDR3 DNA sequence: TGTGCCAGCAGCTTAGTGAACAGGGGCTTGGGCTACACCTTC. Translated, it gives CASSLVNRGLGYTF.

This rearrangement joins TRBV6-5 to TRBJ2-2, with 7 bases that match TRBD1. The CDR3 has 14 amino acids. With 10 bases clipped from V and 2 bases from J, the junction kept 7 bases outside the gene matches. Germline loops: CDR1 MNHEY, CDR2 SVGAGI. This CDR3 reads CATTRQGNTGELFF. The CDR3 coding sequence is TGTGCCACGACGCGACAGGGAAACACCGGGGAGCTGTTTTTT.

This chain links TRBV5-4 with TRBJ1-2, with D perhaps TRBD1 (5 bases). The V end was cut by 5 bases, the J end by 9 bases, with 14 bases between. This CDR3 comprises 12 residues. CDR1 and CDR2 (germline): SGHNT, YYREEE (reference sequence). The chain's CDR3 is CASRDDSVSYTF. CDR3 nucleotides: TGTGCCAGCAGAGACGACAGCGTGAGCTACACCTTC. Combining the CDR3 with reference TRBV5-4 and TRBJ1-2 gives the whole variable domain ETGVTQSPTHLIKTRGQQVTLRCSSQSGHNTVSWYQQALGQGPQFIFQYYREEENGRGNFPPRFSGLQFPNYSSELNVNALELDDSALYLCASRDDSVSYTFGSGTRLTVV.

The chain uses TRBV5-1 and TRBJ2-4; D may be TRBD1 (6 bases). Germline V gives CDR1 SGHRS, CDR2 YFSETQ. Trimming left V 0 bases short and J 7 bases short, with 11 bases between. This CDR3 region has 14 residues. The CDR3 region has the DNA TGCGCCAGCAGCTTGGGGCAGGGGAAGAACATTCAGTACTTC. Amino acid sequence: CASSLGQGKNIQYF. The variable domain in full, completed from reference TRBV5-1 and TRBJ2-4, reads KAGVTQTPRYLIKTRGQQVTLSCSPISGHRSVSWYQQTPGQGLQFLFEYFSETQRNKGNFPGRFSGRQFSNSRSEMNVSTLELGDSALYLCASSLGQGKNIQYFGAGTRLSVL.

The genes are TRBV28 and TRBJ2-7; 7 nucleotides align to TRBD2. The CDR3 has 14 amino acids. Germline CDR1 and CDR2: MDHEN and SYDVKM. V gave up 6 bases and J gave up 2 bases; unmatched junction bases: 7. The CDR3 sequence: CASSRIGLAYEQYF. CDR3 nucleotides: TGTGCCAGCAGCCGGATCGGACTAGCCTACGAGCAGTACTTC.